Described below is a single T cell receptor beta chain sequence and its context. Its antigen remains unidentified. The sample comes from a study of cytomegalovirus exposure and HLA in healthy donors. In the study overall: The same platform used for the approximately 670 first-cohort repertoires was also used for the 120 or so validation repertoires, as a later analysis reported. The study's findings and limits: With high specificity and sensitivity, the classifier reportedly diagnosed cytomegalovirus status. Some TCR beta chains (roughly 160 of them) were listed as cytomegalovirus-associated. In vitro work confirmed that a few CMV-associated chains recognize CMV antigens.

CDR1 SGHAT and CDR2 FQNNGV come from the germline V gene. Losses at the gene ends were 7 bases for V and 2 bases for J; bases not matched to a gene: 5. The CDR3 loop spans 13 amino acids. Using immunoSEQ multiplex PCR, the repertoire was profiled, and TCRdb retains in-frame clones only, with some absent. The sample records 300,000 to 400,000 clones, 86% being singletons. Sequenced material: PBMCs. This rearrangement joins TRBV11-2 to TRBJ2-7, with 7 bases that match TRBD1. This sequence was found in a woman aged 18 to 35 in good health and CMV-seronegative. This chain's CDR3 is CASTTTGTYEQYF. The CDR3 DNA sequence: TGTGCCAGCACCACGACAGGGACCTACGAGCAGTACTTC.